Each of the 13 T cell receptor beta chains below was sequenced from the same sample in a study of shared clonotypes between healthy human individuals. TCRdb keeps only in-frame clones here, not all; method: immunoSEQ multiplex PCR. The sample consists of hundreds of thousands of clones, 74% of them appearing once. Specimen: memory CD4+ T cells sorted from blood. Subset indicated: CD45RA-negative fraction. These receptors all stem from a woman aged 25 to 39 in good health.

The chain links TRBV27 to TRBJ2-1; TRBD2 might be the D (6 bases). Germline V gene data show CDR1 as MNHEY and CDR2 as SMNVEV (reference sequence). The V and J ends lost 2 bases and 12 bases respectively, with 20 bases between them. The CDR3 is made up of 15 amino acids. The CDR3 is CASSLPATPSARQFF. The CDR3 bases are TGTGCCAGCAGTTTACCCGCGACCCCTAGCGCAAGGCAGTTCTTC.

CDR3 region: CASSQDTDGPRREAFF. CDR3 sequence (DNA): TGCGCCAGCAGCCAAGATACCGACGGACCTCGTCGTGAAGCTTTCTTT. The chain carries TRBV4-1 and TRBJ1-1, with no clear D. Germline CDR1 reads MGHRA; CDR2 reads YSYEKL. V was trimmed by 0 bases and J by 7 bases, leaving 18 bases between them. The CDR3 runs to 16 residues.

This clone was counted a few times. The chain links TRBV7-8 to TRBJ2-3; D unclear. Germline V gives CDR1 SGHVS, CDR2 FQNEAQ. Trimming stripped 0 bases from V and 0 bases from J, with 4 bases between. This CDR3 is 14 amino acids long. In nucleotides, the CDR3 is TGTGCCAGCAGCTTAGCAGGGAGCACAGATACGCAGTATTTT. Amino acids: CASSLAGSTDTQYF.

The chain is built from TRBV27 and TRBJ2-1; D is uncertain. From germline, CDR1 is MNHEY and CDR2 SMNVEV (reference sequence). The ends were cut back, 2 bases at V and 4 bases at J, with 18 bases in the middle. The CDR3 sequence is 17 residues long. The CDR3 here is CASSLGPPALGYNEQFF. The DNA of the CDR3 is TGTGCCAGCAGTTTAGGCCCTCCCGCGTTGGGGTACAATGAGCAGTTCTTC.

As concerns this clone: Its ends do not fully match the called genes, so a read error is possible. This CDR3 reads CAIRAGTSGNYERYF. In DNA, the CDR3 is TGTGCCATCAGAGCCGGGACTAGCGGAAACTACGAGCGGTACTTC. The V gene is TRBV10-3, the J gene TRBJ2-7; 11 bases agree with TRBD2. The CDR3 is 15 residues long. Germline values: CDR1 ENHRY, CDR2 SYGVKD.

The genes are TRBV5-1 and TRBJ2-1, with D possibly being TRBD1 or TRBD2 (6 bases each). The CDR3 runs 15 residues. V gave up 0 bases and J gave up 4 bases, with 11 bases separating them. The germline V gene has CDR1 SGHRS and CDR2 YFSETQ. The CDR3 nucleotides read TGCGCCAGCAGCTTGGGCGGGACACAATACAATGAGCAGTTCTTC. Protein sequence: CASSLGGTQYNEQFF.

This chain joins TRBV29-1 and TRBJ2-1, with 16 nucleotides matching TRBD2. V lost 2 bases to trimming and J lost 8 bases; unmatched junction nucleotides: 9. From germline, CDR1 is SQVTM and CDR2 ANQGSEA. There are 17 residues in the CDR3. The chain's CDR3 is CSVETGTSGRARDEQFF. The CDR3 coding sequence is TGCAGCGTTGAAACAGGGACTAGCGGGAGGGCCAGGGATGAGCAGTTCTTC.

V is TRBV2 and J is TRBJ2-5; 12 nucleotides agree with TRBD2. CDR3 length equals 14 residues. The junction had 3 bases not matched to a gene; V was cut back by 6 bases and J by 4 bases. Germline assignment: CDR1 SNHLY and CDR2 FYNNEI. CDR3 protein: CASRVLAGGETQYF. The CDR3 DNA sequence: TGTGCCAGCAGAGTACTAGCGGGAGGAGAGACCCAGTACTTC.

A single count supports this clone. V gene TRBV11-3 combines with J gene TRBJ2-1; the D gene could be TRBD1 or TRBD2 (5 bases each). Trimming took 5 bases from V and 6 from J, leaving 17 bases between them. Germline values: CDR1 SGHNT, CDR2 YENEEA. This CDR3 is built from 15 residues. In DNA, the CDR3 is TGTGCCAGCAGCGGCCAGGGTAGCGAGCGCAATGAGCAGTTCTTC. Its translation: CASSGQGSERNEQFF.

The gene calls are TRBV28 and TRBJ2-1, with 11 nucleotides matching TRBD2. The CDR3 has 20 residues. From germline, CDR1 is MDHEN and CDR2 SYDVKM. V shed 3 bases and J 6 bases; nucleotides not matched to a gene: 19. As DNA, the CDR3 is TGTGCCAGCAGTTTTTGTGAAGGGGTCCCAGTCACTAGCGGGAGCAATGAGCAGTTCTTC. Translating gives CASSFCEGVPVTSGSNEQFF.

There are a few counts of this clone. This chain joins TRBV4-1 and TRBJ1-4, with D uncertain. The CDR3 consists of 17 residues. CDR1 is MGHRA, CDR2 YSYEKL, per germline. V dropped 3 bases and J dropped 2 bases, with 16 bases sitting between them. CDR3 nucleotides: TGCGCCAGCAGCCATTTACAAAGTCGTTGGACTAATGAAAAACTGTTTTTT. Translation gives CASSHLQSRWTNEKLFF.

The chain has TRBV28 and TRBJ1-5; tentatively, D is TRBD1 (6 bases). Deletions cut 10 bases from V and 4 bases from J, with 11 bases between. Germline assignment: CDR1 MDHEN and CDR2 SYDVKM. This CDR3 comprises 12 residues. The CDR3 DNA sequence: TGTGCCACCGGACAGCTGAATCAGCCCCAGCATTTT. This gives the protein CATGQLNQPQHF. Complete variable domain (other parts from reference TRBV28 and TRBJ1-5): DVKVTQSSRYLVKRTGEKVFLECVQDMDHENMFWYRQDPGLGLRLIYFSYDVKMKEKGDIPEGYSVSREKKERFSLILESASTNQTSMYLCATGQLNQPQHFGDGTRLSIL.

The chain uses TRBV19 and TRBJ1-4; the D gene is possibly TRBD1 (5 bases). The CDR3 is made up of 17 amino acids. Germline assignment: CDR1 LNHDA and CDR2 SQIVND (reference sequence). With 2 bases removed from V and 10 bases from J, the gap between germline ends came to 23 bases. CDR3 in amino acids: CASSIFGTGANEGKLFF. As DNA, the CDR3 is TGTGCCAGTAGTATATTTGGGACGGGCGCCAATGAAGGAAAACTGTTTTTT.